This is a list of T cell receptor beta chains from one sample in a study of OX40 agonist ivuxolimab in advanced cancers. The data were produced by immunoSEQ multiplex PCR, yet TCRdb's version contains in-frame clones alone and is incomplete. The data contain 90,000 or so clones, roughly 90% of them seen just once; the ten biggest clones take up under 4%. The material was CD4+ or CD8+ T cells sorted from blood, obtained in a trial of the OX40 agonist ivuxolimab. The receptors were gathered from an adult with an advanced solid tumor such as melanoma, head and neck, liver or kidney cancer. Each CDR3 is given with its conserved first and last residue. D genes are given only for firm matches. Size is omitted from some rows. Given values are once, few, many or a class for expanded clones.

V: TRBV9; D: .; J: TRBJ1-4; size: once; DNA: TGTGCCAGCAGCCCCCAGGGGCTCACTAATGAAAAACTGTTTTTT; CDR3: CASSPQGLTNEKLFF
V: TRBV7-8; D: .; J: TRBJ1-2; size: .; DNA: TGTGCCAGCAGCTACCTCTCCACAGGCTATGGCTACACCTTC; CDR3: CASSYLSTGYGYTF
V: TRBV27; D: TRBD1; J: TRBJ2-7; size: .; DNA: TGTGCCAGCAGCCCACGGGACAGGGTACTCTACGAGCAGTACTTC; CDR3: CASSPRDRVLYEQYF
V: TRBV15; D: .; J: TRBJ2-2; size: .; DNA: TGTGCCACCAGCATAGGACAACACACCGGGGAGCTGTTTTTT; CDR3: CATSIGQHTGELFF
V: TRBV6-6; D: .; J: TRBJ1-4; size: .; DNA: TGTGCCAGCAGCCGACCTTGGGGCAGGGGTATCGAAAAACTGTTTTTT; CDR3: CASSRPWGRGIEKLFF
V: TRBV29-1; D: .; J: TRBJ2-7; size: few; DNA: TGCAGCGTTGAGACTTCCTACGAGCAGTACTTC; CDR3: CSVETSYEQYF
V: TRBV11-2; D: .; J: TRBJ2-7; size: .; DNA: TGTGCCAGCAGCTTAGATTCTACAACCTACGAGCAGTACTTC; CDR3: CASSLDSTTYEQYF
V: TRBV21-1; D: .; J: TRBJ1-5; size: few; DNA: TGTGCCAGCAGCCCACAACAGGGGGGCAATCAGCCCCAGCATTTT; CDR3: CASSPQQGGNQPQHF
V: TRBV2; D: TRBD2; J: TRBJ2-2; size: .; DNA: TGTGCCAGCAGTGAAGAATACGTCCTAGCGGGAGGGCGCGGGGAGCTGTTTTTT; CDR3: CASSEEYVLAGGRGELFF
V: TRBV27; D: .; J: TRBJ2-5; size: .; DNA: TGTGCCAGCAGTTTAAAACAGTTTGGAGAGACCCAGTACTTC; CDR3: CASSLKQFGETQYF
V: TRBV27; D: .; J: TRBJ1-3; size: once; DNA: TGTGCCAGCAGGGCGGGAAACACCATATATTTT; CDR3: CASRAGNTIYF
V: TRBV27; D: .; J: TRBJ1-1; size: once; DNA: TGTGCCAGCAGTTTATCCGAGAGAGCGAACACTGAAGCTTTCTTT; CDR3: CASSLSERANTEAFF
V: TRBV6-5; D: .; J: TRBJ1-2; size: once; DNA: TGTGCCAGCAGTTACTCGAGGGACCAACCAGTCGATGGCTACACCTTC; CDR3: CASSYSRDQPVDGYTF
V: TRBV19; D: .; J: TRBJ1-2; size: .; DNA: TGTGCCAGTATCGATGAGGGTTCCTATGGCTACACCTTC; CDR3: CASIDEGSYGYTF
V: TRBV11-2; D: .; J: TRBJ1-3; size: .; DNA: TGTGCCAGCAGCTTAGACAGGAGCTCTGGAAACACCATATATTTT; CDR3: CASSLDRSSGNTIYF
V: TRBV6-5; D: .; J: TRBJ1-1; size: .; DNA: TGTGCCAGCAGTTATGAGGAGGCGTGGGGCACTGAAGCTTTCTTT; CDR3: CASSYEEAWGTEAFF
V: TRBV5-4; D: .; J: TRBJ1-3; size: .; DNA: TGTGCCAGCAGCTCCCAGAACTCTGGAAACACCATATATTTT; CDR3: CASSSQNSGNTIYF
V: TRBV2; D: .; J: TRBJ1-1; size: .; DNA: TGTGCCTCAAGAGGCAGCGTCTTAGCTTTCTTT; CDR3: CASRGSVLAFF
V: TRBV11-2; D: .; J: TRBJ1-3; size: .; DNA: TGTGCCAGCAGCTTACGGGCAGGGTCCTTTGACCTGGAAAACACCATATATTTT; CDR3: CASSLRAGSFDLENTIYF
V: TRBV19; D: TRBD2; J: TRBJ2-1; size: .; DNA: TGTGCCAGTAGTCCGCTGCGGGGGTTCAAGAATGAGCAGTTCTTC; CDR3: CASSPLRGFKNEQFF
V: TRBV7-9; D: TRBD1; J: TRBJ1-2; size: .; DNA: TGTGCCAGCAGCTTATCTTCCAGGGGGTATAACTATGGCTACACCTTC; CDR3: CASSLSSRGYNYGYTF
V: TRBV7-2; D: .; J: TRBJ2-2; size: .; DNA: TGTGCCAGCAGCTTAGCGGGGGGTTATATCGCGAACACCGGGGAGCTGTTTTTT; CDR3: CASSLAGGYIANTGELFF
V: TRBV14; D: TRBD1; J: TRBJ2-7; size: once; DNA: TGTGCCAGCAGCCATTTATCAGGTGGGACAGCCTACGAGCAGTACTTC; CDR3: CASSHLSGGTAYEQYF
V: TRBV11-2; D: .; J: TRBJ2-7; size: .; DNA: TGTGCCAGCAGGCCTTGGGAACAGGGAGACTACGAGCAGTACTTC; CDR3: CASRPWEQGDYEQYF
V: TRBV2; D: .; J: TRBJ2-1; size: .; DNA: TGTGCCAGCAGTGATTGGCGTCCTGAGCAGTTCTTC; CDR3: CASSDWRPEQFF
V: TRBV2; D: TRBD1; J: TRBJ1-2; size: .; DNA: TGTGCCATAGGACAGGGGGAGAATGATGGCTACACCTTC; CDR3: CAIGQGENDGYTF
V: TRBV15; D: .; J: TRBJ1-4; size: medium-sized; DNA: TGTGCCACCAGCCGCGAAAAACTGTTTTTT; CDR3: CATSREKLFF